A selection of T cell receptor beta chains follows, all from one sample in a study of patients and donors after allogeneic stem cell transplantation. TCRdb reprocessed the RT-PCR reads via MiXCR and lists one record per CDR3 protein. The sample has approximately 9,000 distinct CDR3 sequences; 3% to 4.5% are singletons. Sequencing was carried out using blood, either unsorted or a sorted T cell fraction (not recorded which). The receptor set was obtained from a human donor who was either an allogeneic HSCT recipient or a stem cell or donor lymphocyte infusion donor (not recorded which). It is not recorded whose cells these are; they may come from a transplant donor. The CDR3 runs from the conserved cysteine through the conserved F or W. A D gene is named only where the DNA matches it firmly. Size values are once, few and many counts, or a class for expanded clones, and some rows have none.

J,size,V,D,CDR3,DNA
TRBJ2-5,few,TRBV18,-,CASSPSAGQETQYF,TGTGCCAGCTCACCGTCGGCAGGTCAAGAGACCCAGTACTTC
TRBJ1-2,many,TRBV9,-,CASSNGRVDGGYTF,TGTGCCAGCAGCAATGGACGGGTTGACGGGGGCTACACCTTC
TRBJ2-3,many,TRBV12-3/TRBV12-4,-,CASSLRGSADTQYF,TGTGCCAGCAGTTTAAGGGGGAGCGCGGATACGCAGTATTTT
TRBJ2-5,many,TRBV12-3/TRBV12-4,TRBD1,CASSWTGPGETQYF,TGTGCCAGCAGTTGGACAGGGCCCGGAGAGACCCAGTACTTC
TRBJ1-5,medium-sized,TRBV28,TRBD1,CASSYQQGSNQPQHF,TGTGCCAGCAGTTATCAACAGGGGAGCAATCAGCCCCAGCATTTT
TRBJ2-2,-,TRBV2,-,CASSDWRANTAELFF,TGTGCCAGCAGTGACTGGCGGGCGAACACCGCGGAGCTGTTTTTT
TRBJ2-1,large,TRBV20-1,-,CSAPNYGEQFF,TGCAGTGCTCCAAATTACGGCGAGCAGTTCTTC
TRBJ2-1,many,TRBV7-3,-,CASSSPMVNEQFF,TGTGCCAGCAGCTCCCCAATGGTCAATGAGCAGTTCTTC
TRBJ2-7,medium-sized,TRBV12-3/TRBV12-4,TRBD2,CASSRGLAAEQYF,TGTGCCAGCAGTAGAGGACTAGCTGCCGAGCAGTACTTC
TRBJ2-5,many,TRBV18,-,CASSPGSKRQETQYF,TGTGCCAGCTCACCGGGCTCGAAGCGGCAAGAGACCCAGTACTTC
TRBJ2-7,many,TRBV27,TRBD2,CASSMGTSGTEQYF,TGTGCCAGCAGTATGGGGACTAGCGGGACCGAGCAGTACTTC
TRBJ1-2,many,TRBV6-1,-,CASGAGAKVYTF,TGTGCCAGCGGGGCCGGAGCTAAGGTCTACACCTTC